This TCR beta chain was captured in a study of blood T cell repertoires in COVID-19. Across the whole study: The cDNA or gDNA used as material had been derived from T cells, B-cell-depleted T cells, or PBMCs.

In the original workflow: Reference gene primer amplification gave nucleated cell count estimates. Some clones are missing from TCRdb's copy, which holds only in-frame ones; the method was immunoSEQ multiplex PCR. For V, J and clone size, that table is used; D and trimming come from the DNA. Of 35,000 to 50,000 clones in the sample, about 90% were seen once. Germline V gives CDR1 SGHTA, CDR2 FQGNSA. The CDR3 length is 14 residues. V lost 1 base to trimming and J lost 4 bases, with 10 bases between them. This sequence originates from a man over 45 with active COVID-19. The V and J genes are TRBV7-2 and TRBJ2-5; possible D gene TRBD2, 5 bases. The specimen was peripheral blood. CDR3 in amino acids: CASSLEGGGETQYF. The CDR3 nucleotides read TGTGCCAGCAGCTTAGAAGGTGGAGGAGAGACCCAGTACTTC. The entire variable domain, with the rest obtained from reference TRBV7-2 and TRBJ2-5, is as follows: GAGVSQSPSNKVTEKGKDVELRCDPISGHTALYWYRQSLGQGLEFLIYFQGNSAPDKSGLPSDRFSAERTGGSVSTLTIQRTQQEDSAVYLCASSLEGGGETQYFGPGTRLLVL.